This entry lists 25 T cell receptor beta chains sequenced from one sample in a study of long-term antiretroviral therapy in people with HIV. The assay, immunoSEQ v3.0, was run at survey level. The data were produced by immunoSEQ multiplex PCR, yet TCRdb's version contains in-frame clones alone and is incomplete. The sample consists of some 15,000 clones, roughly 87% of them appearing once. Sequences were derived from unsorted PBMCs, sampled 6.2 years after starting antiretroviral therapy. Source of these receptors: a man between 35 and 55 years old with HIV.

V usage is TRBV15 and J usage is TRBJ2-7; tentatively, D is TRBD1 (6 bases). V dropped 3 bases and J dropped 3 bases, with 18 bases sitting between them. Per the germline V gene, CDR1 is LNHNV and CDR2 is YYDKDF (reference sequence). The CDR3 totals 16 residues. The CDR3 reads CATSRAEGQKNYEQYF. CDR3 coding DNA: TGTGCCACCAGCAGGGCTGAGGGACAAAAAAACTACGAGCAGTACTTC.

This clone was counted only a few times. The chain links TRBV29-1 to TRBJ2-7; D assignment may be TRBD1 or TRBD2 (5 bases each). V dropped 7 bases and J dropped 4 bases, with 17 bases sitting between them. Germline V CDR1 and CDR2: SQVTM, ANQGSEA. The CDR3 covers 13 residues. The CDR3 here is CSARDGLRYEQYF. In DNA, the CDR3 is TGCAGCGCTAGGGACGGACTTAGGTACGAGCAGTACTTC.

The chain carries TRBV19 and TRBJ1-1; perhaps TRBD1 as D (6 bases). Germline CDR1 and CDR2: LNHDA and SQIVND (reference sequence). This CDR3 spans 14 amino acids. V was cut by 5 bases and J by 4 bases, with 14 bases left in between. For the CDR3, the DNA is TGTGCCAGTAGTCAGCCCCAGGGGTTCACTGAAGCTTTCTTT. Its protein is CASSQPQGFTEAFF.

The chain has TRBV30 and TRBJ1-3; D not resolved. Germline values: CDR1 GTSNPN, CDR2 SVGIG (reference sequence). The CDR3 is 16 amino acids. Trimming took off 2 bases at V and 0 bases at J, with 14 bases between the two ends. The CDR3 here is CAWSFGRDFSGNTIYF. The CDR3 nucleotides read TGTGCCTGGAGTTTCGGAAGGGATTTCTCTGGAAACACCATATATTTT. The whole variable domain, remainder taken from reference TRBV30 and TRBJ1-3, is SQTIHQWPATLVQPVGSPLSLECTVEGTSNPNLYWYRQAAGRGLQLLFYSVGIGQISSEVPQNLSASRPQDRQFILSSKKLLLSDSGFYLCAWSFGRDFSGNTIYFGEGSWLTVV.

The genes are TRBV21-1 and TRBJ2-3; TRBD2 was called by the table and not checked on the DNA. TRBV21-1 is a listed pseudogene. The CDR3 is 19 amino acids. DNA for the CDR3: TGTGCCAGCAGCAAAGGGGCTAGCGGAGGCACCAAATACACAGATACGCAGTATTTT. Translation: CASSKGASGGTKYTDTQYF.

The chain employs TRBV18 and TRBJ2-6; a possible D gene is TRBD2 (6 bases). The length of the CDR3 is 20 residues. The V and J ends lost 2 bases and 0 bases respectively, with 20 bases between them. The germline gives CDR1 KGHSH, CDR2 LQKENI. CDR3 residues: CASSPTSRVGGSSGANVLTF. The DNA of the CDR3 is TGTGCCAGCTCACCAACCTCACGAGTGGGGGGTAGCTCTGGGGCCAACGTCCTGACTTTC.

The rearrangement links TRBV20-1 to TRBJ2-5, with D maybe TRBD2 (5 bases). The germline gives CDR1 DFQATT, CDR2 SNEGSKA (reference sequence). The length of the CDR3 is 11 residues. V lost 7 bases, J lost 6 bases, and 12 bases lay in between. The CDR3 loop reads CSVDGSQTQYF. Written as DNA, the CDR3 is TGCAGTGTAGATGGGAGCCAGACCCAGTACTTC.

The chain employs TRBV7-3 and TRBJ2-2, with 9 bases identical to TRBD1. V gave up 5 bases and J gave up 4 bases; unmatched junction bases: 8. The germline V gene encodes CDR1 SGHTA and CDR2 FQGTGA. This CDR3 contains 16 residues. For the CDR3, the DNA is TGTGCCAGCAGCAACACAGGGGGCTCGGGCACCGGGGAGCTGTTTTTT. It codes for CASSNTGGSGTGELFF.

The chain recombines TRBV7-2 with TRBJ1-3; D is possibly TRBD1 (6 bases). V was cut by 2 bases and J by 0 bases, with 14 bases left in between. From germline, CDR1 is SGHTA and CDR2 FQGNSA. This CDR3 contains 17 residues. The CDR3 DNA is TGTGCCAGCAGCTTATTGAGAGGACAGAGCTCTGGAAACACCATATATTTT. Encoded protein: CASSLLRGQSSGNTIYF.

The chain is built from TRBV5-1 and TRBJ2-3; tentative D call: TRBD2 (5 bases). Germline V gene lookup returns CDR1 SGHRS and CDR2 YFSETQ. The germline V and J ends were trimmed by 2 bases and 4 bases, with 14 bases remaining between them. This CDR3 has 15 amino acids. CDR3: CASSFYTVSADTQYF. As DNA, the CDR3 is TGCGCCAGCAGCTTTTACACAGTTAGCGCAGATACGCAGTATTTT. Full variable domain (rest looked up from reference TRBV5-1 and TRBJ2-3): KAGVTQTPRYLIKTRGQQVTLSCSPISGHRSVSWYQQTPGQGLQFLFEYFSETQRNKGNFPGRFSGRQFSNSRSEMNVSTLELGDSALYLCASSFYTVSADTQYFGPGTRLTVL.

This chain connects TRBV19 to TRBJ2-5; D unresolved. The V gene lost 3 bases and the J gene lost 4 bases, with 6 bases spanning the gap. Germline CDR1 and CDR2: LNHDA and SQIVND (reference sequence). The CDR3 sequence is 12 residues long. CDR3 sequence (DNA): TGTGCCAGTAGTATCCCTACAGAGACCCAGTACTTC. Its protein product is CASSIPTETQYF.

V is TRBV4-1 and J is TRBJ2-6, with TRBD2 as a possible D gene (5 bases). The CDR3 has 18 amino acids. Trimming stripped 0 bases from V and 0 bases from J, with 12 bases between. Germline CDR1 MGHRA, CDR2 YSYEKL. The chain's CDR3 is CASSQERERPSGANVLTF. CDR3 bases: TGCGCCAGCAGCCAAGAGAGGGAGAGACCCTCTGGGGCCAACGTCCTGACTTTC.

The V call is TRBV7-9, the J call TRBJ2-7; the match to TRBD1 covers 10 bases. The CDR3 spans 14 residues. The V and J ends lost 6 bases and 5 bases, in that order; junction bases with no gene match: 7. The germline V gene has CDR1 SEHNR and CDR2 FQNEAQ (reference sequence). CDR3 in DNA: TGTGCCAGCAGTAGAACCGGGACAGGGGACGAGCAGTACTTC. Protein: CASSRTGTGDEQYF.

The chain recombines TRBV12-5 with TRBJ2-6; D might be TRBD1 or TRBD2, each matching 6 bases. V lost 2 bases and J 1 base, leaving 15 bases between the germline ends. CDR3 size: 18 residues. Per the germline V gene, CDR1 is LGHNT and CDR2 is FRNRAP. CDR3 in amino acids: CASGLNRGLGSGANVLTF. As DNA, the CDR3 is TGTGCTAGTGGTTTGAATCGGGGGCTTGGGTCTGGGGCCAACGTCCTGACTTTC.

The chain couples TRBV7-2 to TRBJ1-1; D is unresolved. Deletions cut 8 bases from V and 4 bases from J, with 20 bases between. CDR3 length equals 15 residues. Germline V gene sequence: CDR1 SGHTA, CDR2 FQGNSA. This CDR3 is CASEPYGPAGTEAFF. The CDR3 DNA reads TGTGCCAGCGAACCCTACGGGCCGGCGGGCACTGAAGCTTTCTTT.

The chain is built from TRBV27 and TRBJ2-7, with D tentatively TRBD1 (6 bases). Germline V gene lookup returns CDR1 MNHEY and CDR2 SMNVEV (reference sequence). The CDR3 covers 13 residues. The ends were cut back, 3 bases at V and 3 bases at J, with 9 bases in the middle. The CDR3 is CASSFGTLYEQYF. CDR3 in DNA: TGTGCCAGCAGTTTCGGGACACTCTACGAGCAGTACTTC.

DNA for the CDR3: TGTGCCAGCAGCTCCTCTAGAGGCGAGACCCAGTACTTC. It codes for CASSSSRGETQYF. This chain connects TRBV5-4 to TRBJ2-5; the D is unclear. The length of the CDR3 is 13 residues. Germline-derived CDR1 and CDR2 are SGHNT and YYREEE (reference sequence). V was pared by 3 bases and J by 5 bases, with 11 bases between. The complete variable domain, with remaining parts taken from reference TRBV5-4 and TRBJ2-5, reads ETGVTQSPTHLIKTRGQQVTLRCSSQSGHNTVSWYQQALGQGPQFIFQYYREEENGRGNFPPRFSGLQFPNYSSELNVNALELDDSALYLCASSSSRGETQYFGPGTRLLVL.

The J gene is TRBJ1-5, the V gene TRBV27; no definite D call. The germline gives CDR1 MNHEY, CDR2 SMNVEV (reference sequence). V lost 5 bases and J 6 bases, leaving 11 bases between the germline ends. The CDR3 is made up of 13 amino acids. The CDR3 DNA sequence: TGTGCCAGCAGTCAACTACGGGGTCAGCCCCAGCATTTT. This codes for CASSQLRGQPQHF.

V is TRBV5-4 and J is TRBJ2-7; D might be TRBD1 (8 bases). The germline V gene encodes CDR1 SGHNT and CDR2 YYREEE (reference sequence). Trimming removed 2 bases from V and 5 bases from J, with 11 bases in between. This CDR3 is 13 amino acids long. The CDR3 DNA reads as TGTGCCAGCAGCTTCACAGGGGGGGACGAGCAGTACTTC. Residues: CASSFTGGDEQYF.

The chain has TRBV6-4 and TRBJ2-1; D remains ambiguous. CDR1 is MRHNA, CDR2 SNTAGT, per germline. V was cut by 3 bases and J by 2 bases, with 5 bases left in between. This CDR3 is 13 amino acids long. CDR3 residues: CASSELPYNEQFF. The CDR3 DNA reads TGTGCCAGCAGTGAGCTCCCCTACAATGAGCAGTTCTTC.

The J gene is TRBJ2-7, the V gene TRBV19; 10 bases fit TRBD1. The CDR3 consists of 14 residues. After removal of 5 bases from V and 4 bases from J, the junction contained 5 bases not matched to a gene. Germline loops: CDR1 LNHDA, CDR2 SQIVND (reference sequence). CDR3 sequence (DNA): TGTGCCAGTAGTCCCGGGACAGGGGTATACGAGCAGTACTTC. As protein: CASSPGTGVYEQYF.

V gene TRBV29-1 combines with J gene TRBJ1-5, with D hard to call. CDR1 is SQVTM and CDR2 is ANQGSEA in the germline V gene. The germline V and J ends were trimmed by 8 bases and 4 bases, with 15 bases remaining between them. This CDR3 is 13 amino acids long. The CDR3 sequence: CSTKDGGNQPQHF. In DNA, the CDR3 is TGCAGCACCAAAGACGGCGGGAATCAGCCCCAGCATTTT. Based on the CDR3 plus reference TRBV29-1 and TRBJ1-5, the full variable domain is SAVISQKPSRDICQRGTSLTIQCQVDSQVTMMFWYRQQPGQSLTLIATANQGSEATYESGFVIDKFPISRPNLTFSTLTVSNMSPEDSSIYLCSTKDGGNQPQHFGDGTRLSIL.

The gene calls are TRBV6-1 and TRBJ1-2; D is unresolved. V lost 0 bases to trimming and J lost 2 bases, with 7 bases between them. The CDR3 extends over 14 amino acids. The germline CDR1 and CDR2 sequences are MNHNS and SASEGT. CDR3 in amino acids: CASSEAHENYGYTF. The DNA of the CDR3 is TGTGCCAGCAGTGAAGCGCATGAGAACTATGGCTACACCTTC.

In its sample, this clone ranks as medium-sized. The chain links TRBV7-7 to TRBJ2-5; D not certain. In germline, CDR1 is SSHAT, CDR2 FNYEAQ (reference sequence). Between the trimmed V and J ends, which lost 1 base and 0 bases, there was a span of 6 bases. This CDR3 contains 14 residues. The CDR3 loop is CASSLGNYQETQYF. The CDR3 DNA sequence: TGTGCCAGCAGCTTAGGAAACTACCAAGAGACCCAGTACTTC.

The genes are TRBV11-3 and TRBJ2-2; 7 bases line up with TRBD1. V lost 5 bases and J lost 8; bases outside the gene matches: 8. The germline V gene encodes CDR1 SGHNT and CDR2 YENEEA. CDR3 length: 14 amino acids. The CDR3 loop reads CASSVRQGTGELFF. The CDR3 bases are TGTGCCAGCAGCGTTAGACAGGGTACGGGGGAGCTGTTTTTT.